This TCR beta chain comes out of a study of CD4 T cells in relation to SARS-CoV-2 and coronaviruses. Study in general: PBMCs were cultured with antigen for roughly 9 days before TCR beta sequencing. Negative control cultures got HIV-1 Nef peptides or no peptide.

CDR3 size: 14 residues. Trimming removed 3 bases at V and 3 bases at J, with 11 bases between. Germline V gene sequence: CDR1 SNHLY, CDR2 FYNNEI. In this sample, this clone turned up a few times. The antigen is undetermined. Before the COVID-19 pandemic, during about 2011-2019, CD4+ T cells were taken from unexposed donors. After about 10 days of culture, CD4+ T cells were isolated. Testing used SARS-CoV-2 S/N and four cold-coronavirus spikes on unexposed-donor CD4+ T cells, cells permitting. Points from the study as a whole: The cross-reactivity analysis covered only spike protein, not other viral proteins.

Only in-frame clones appear in the TCRdb table, and some are missing; sequencing was by immunoSEQ multiplex PCR. The sample yields tens of thousands of clones, about 82% seen once. The sequenced sample was CD4+ T cells from PBMCs, cultured in vitro. The chain uses TRBV2 and TRBJ2-5; TRBD2 is a possible D gene (5 bases). The TCR was taken from a human donor in good health. CDR3 protein: CASSELVGEETQYF. The CDR3 DNA is TGTGCCAGCAGTGAGTTAGTGGGAGAAGAGACCCAGTACTTC.